This TCR beta chain emerged from a study of T cells in Graves' hyperthyroidism and ophthalmopathy. This clonotype has at least ten counts. Its antigen is not known. Study results and caveats: Using 13 V-J features, a model discriminated ophthalmopathy from stable hyperthyroidism.

Absent ophthalmopathy progression within 18 months defined stable Graves' hyperthyroidism. Diagnoses used clinical symptoms, serum thyroxine and TRAb, thyroid ultrasound and orbital computed tomography. The source material, RNA transcripts, was used to amplify TCR beta CDR3 regions. HTBI primers were employed in a first-round RT-PCR of the TCR CDR3. TCRdb independently ran MiXCR on the multiplex PCR reads; one entry per CDR3 protein. This repertoire shows about 620,000 distinct CDR3 sequences, 15% to 20% found once; its top ten account for 3.8%. The CDR3 extends over 13 amino acids. The trim removed 5 bases at V and 9 bases at J, leaving 7 bases unmatched. Germline V gene lookup returns CDR1 SGHNT and CDR2 YENEEA.

The source is a woman in her twenties or thirties with Graves' hyperthyroidism. The source material was blood. V gene TRBV11-3 combines with J gene TRBJ2-3; 8 bases map to TRBD2. The CDR3 region is CASSPRGGKTQYF. The CDR3 DNA reads as TGTGCCAGCAGCCCCCGGGGGGGCAAAACGCAGTATTTT.